These 5 T cell receptor beta chains were sequenced from one sample in a study of T cell responses to AZD1222 COVID-19 vaccine. Produced via immunoSEQ multiplex PCR; TCRdb's table is partial and in-frame only. This sample has around 160,000 clones, with more than 70% found just once. The sequencing here drew on peripheral blood, taken on day 0 of AZD1222 vaccination. The receptors here all came from an adult in good health.

V is TRBV6-2 or TRBV6-3 and J is TRBJ1-2; 10 bases are shared with TRBD1. The CDR3 has 17 amino acids. Germline loops: CDR1 MNHEY, CDR2 SVGEGT. V shed 6 bases and J 0 bases; nucleotides not matched to a gene: 10. The CDR3 spells CASSPRQGANPNYGYTF. CDR3 coding DNA: TGTGCCAGCAGCCCTCGACAGGGGGCAAACCCTAACTATGGCTACACCTTC.

The J gene is TRBJ1-5, the V gene TRBV6-6, with 10 nucleotides matching TRBD1. Per germline, CDR1 MNHNY and CDR2 SVGAGI (reference sequence). The CDR3 has 15 residues. Losses at the gene ends were 7 bases for V and 4 bases for J; bases not matched to a gene: 7. CDR3 bases: TGTGCCAGCACTAATCGGGACAGGGGTAATCAGCCCCAGCATTTT. Protein sequence: CASTNRDRGNQPQHF.

V and J are TRBV6-2 or TRBV6-3 and TRBJ1-2, with D maybe TRBD1 (5 bases). V lost 4 bases, J lost 1 base, and 13 bases lay in between. There are 15 residues in the CDR3. Per the germline V gene, CDR1 is MNHEY and CDR2 is SVGEGT. The CDR3 DNA sequence: TGTGCCAGCAGTTGGGCTGAGGGACTTAACTATGGCTACACCTTC. It specifies CASSWAEGLNYGYTF.

The CDR3 protein is CASSFSERQKLFF. The CDR3 nucleotides are TGTGCCAGCAGCTTTTCGGAAAGACAAAAACTGTTTTTT. This sequence joins TRBV7-9 and TRBJ1-4; D gene uncertain. CDR3 size: 13 residues. CDR1 SEHNR and CDR2 FQNEAQ come from the germline V gene (reference sequence). The ends were cut back, 3 bases at V and 9 bases at J, with 11 bases in the middle.

The CDR3 DNA reads as TGTGCCACCAGTGACTCCGGACAGGGGAGCACTGAAGCTTTCTTT. It encodes CATSDSGQGSTEAFF. The V and J genes are TRBV24-1 and TRBJ1-1, with TRBD1 identical over 9 bases. Looked up from germline, CDR1 is KGHDR and CDR2 is SFDVKD. The CDR3 sequence is 15 residues long. Losses at the gene ends were 4 bases for V and 4 bases for J; bases not matched to a gene: 6.